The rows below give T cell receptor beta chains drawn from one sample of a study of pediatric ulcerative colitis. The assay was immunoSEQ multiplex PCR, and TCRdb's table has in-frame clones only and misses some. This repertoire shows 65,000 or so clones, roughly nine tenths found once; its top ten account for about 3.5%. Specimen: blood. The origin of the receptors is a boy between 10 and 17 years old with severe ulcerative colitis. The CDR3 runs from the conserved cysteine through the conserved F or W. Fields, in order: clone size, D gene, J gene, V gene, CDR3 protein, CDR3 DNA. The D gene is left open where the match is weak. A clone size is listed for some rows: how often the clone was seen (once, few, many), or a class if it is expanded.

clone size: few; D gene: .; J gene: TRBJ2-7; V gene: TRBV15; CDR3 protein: CATSRDPGGYEQYF; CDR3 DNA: TGTGCCACCAGCAGAGATCCCGGGGGCTACGAGCAGTACTTC
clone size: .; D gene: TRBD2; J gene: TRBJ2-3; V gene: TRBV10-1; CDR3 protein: CASSQQTTSGSGTDTQYF; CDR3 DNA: TGCGCCAGCAGCCAACAAACGACTAGCGGGAGCGGTACAGATACGCAGTATTTT
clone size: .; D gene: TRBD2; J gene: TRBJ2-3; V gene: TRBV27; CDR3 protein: CASSPISSGNTDTQYF; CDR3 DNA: TGTGCCAGCAGTCCCATATCTAGCGGCAACACAGATACGCAGTATTTT
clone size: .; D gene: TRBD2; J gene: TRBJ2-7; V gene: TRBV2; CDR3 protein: CAIDPGTSGVSYEQYF; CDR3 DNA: TGTGCCATCGACCCCGGGACTAGCGGAGTATCCTACGAGCAGTACTTC
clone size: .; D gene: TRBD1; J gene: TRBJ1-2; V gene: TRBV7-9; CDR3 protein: CASSLGLTGDAGGYTF; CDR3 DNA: TGTGCCAGCAGCTTAGGGTTGACAGGGGATGCGGGCGGCTACACCTTC
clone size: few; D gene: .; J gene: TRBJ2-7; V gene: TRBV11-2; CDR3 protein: CASSLDIRDEQYF; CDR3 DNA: TGTGCCAGCAGCTTAGATATCAGGGACGAGCAGTACTTC
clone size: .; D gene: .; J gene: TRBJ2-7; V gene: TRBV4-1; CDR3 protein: CASSQEGGEGPSNEQYF; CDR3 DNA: TGCGCCAGCAGCCAAGAAGGCGGAGAGGGGCCATCGAACGAGCAGTACTTC
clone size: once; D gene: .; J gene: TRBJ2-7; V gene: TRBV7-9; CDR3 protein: CASSSTGLYEQYF; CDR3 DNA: TGTGCCAGCAGCTCGACAGGATTGTACGAGCAGTACTTC
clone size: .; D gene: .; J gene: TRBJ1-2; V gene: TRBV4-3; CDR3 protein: CASSQDRANYGYTF; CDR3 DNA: TGCGCCAGCAGCCAAGATCGGGCTAACTATGGCTACACCTTC
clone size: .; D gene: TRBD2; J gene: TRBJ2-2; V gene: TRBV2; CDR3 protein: CASSEDGSGGYTGELFF; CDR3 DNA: TGTGCCAGCAGTGAAGATGGTAGCGGGGGGTACACCGGGGAGCTGTTTTTT
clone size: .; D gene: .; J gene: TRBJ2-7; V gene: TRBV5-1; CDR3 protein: CASSTRLGASYEQYF; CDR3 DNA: TGCGCCAGCAGCACACGGCTAGGAGCCTCCTACGAGCAGTACTTC
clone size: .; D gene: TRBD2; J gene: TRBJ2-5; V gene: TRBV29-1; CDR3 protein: CSVEGAGGPQETQYF; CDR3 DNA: TGCAGCGTTGAAGGAGCGGGGGGTCCCCAAGAGACCCAGTACTTC
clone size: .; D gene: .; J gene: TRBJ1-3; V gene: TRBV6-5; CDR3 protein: CASSARAGNTIYF; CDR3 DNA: TGTGCCAGCAGTGCCAGAGCTGGAAACACCATATATTTT
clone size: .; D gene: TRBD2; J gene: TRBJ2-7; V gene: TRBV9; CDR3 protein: CASSVEPSGRYEQYF; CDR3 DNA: TGTGCCAGCAGCGTAGAGCCTAGCGGACGCTACGAGCAGTACTTC
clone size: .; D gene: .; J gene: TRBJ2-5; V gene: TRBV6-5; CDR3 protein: CASRSGQETQYF; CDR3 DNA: TGTGCCAGCAGGAGCGGACAAGAGACCCAGTACTTC
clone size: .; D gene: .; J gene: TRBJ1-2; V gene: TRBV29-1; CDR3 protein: CSGRLDYGYTF; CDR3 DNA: TGCAGCGGGAGGCTTGACTATGGCTACACCTTC
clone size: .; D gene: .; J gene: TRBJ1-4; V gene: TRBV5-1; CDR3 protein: CASRGVGTSEKLFF; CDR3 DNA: TGCGCCAGCAGGGGAGTCGGGACCTCTGAAAAACTGTTTTTT
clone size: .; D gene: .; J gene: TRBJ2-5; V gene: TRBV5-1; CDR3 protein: CASSLAGVGETQYF; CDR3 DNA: TGCGCCAGCAGCTTGGCAGGGGTTGGCGAGACCCAGTACTTC
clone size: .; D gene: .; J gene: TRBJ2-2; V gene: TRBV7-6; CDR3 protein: CASSFWENTGELFF; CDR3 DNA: TGTGCCAGCAGCTTCTGGGAGAACACCGGGGAGCTGTTTTTT
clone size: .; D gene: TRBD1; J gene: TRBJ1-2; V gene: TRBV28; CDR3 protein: CASIEPGQAVGYTF; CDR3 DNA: TGTGCCAGCATTGAGCCGGGACAGGCCGTGGGCTACACCTTC
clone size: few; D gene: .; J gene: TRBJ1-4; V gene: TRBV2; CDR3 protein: CASSVFVNEKLFF; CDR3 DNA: TGTGCCAGCAGTGTCTTCGTGAATGAAAAACTGTTTTTT
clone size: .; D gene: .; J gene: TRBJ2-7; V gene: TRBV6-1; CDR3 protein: CASGLQRASREQYF; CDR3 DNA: TGTGCCAGCGGTCTTCAGAGGGCATCACGCGAGCAGTACTTC
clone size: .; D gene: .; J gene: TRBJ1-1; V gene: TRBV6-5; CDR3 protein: CASSSTGKEAFF; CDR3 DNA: TGTGCCAGCAGTTCAACAGGGAAGGAGGCTTTCTTT
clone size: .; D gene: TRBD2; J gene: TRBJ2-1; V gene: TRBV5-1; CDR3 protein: CASSLEGLDYNEQFF; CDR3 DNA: TGCGCCAGCAGCTTGGAGGGACTAGACTACAATGAGCAGTTCTTC
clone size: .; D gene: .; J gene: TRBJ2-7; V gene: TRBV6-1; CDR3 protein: CASSEAQGPAYEQYF; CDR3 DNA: TGTGCCAGCAGTGAAGCTCAGGGGCCAGCCTACGAGCAGTACTTC
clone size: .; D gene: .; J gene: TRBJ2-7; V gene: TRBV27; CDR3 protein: CASSFLDRRAYEQYF; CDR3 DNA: TGTGCCAGCAGTTTCTTAGACAGGAGAGCCTACGAGCAGTACTTC
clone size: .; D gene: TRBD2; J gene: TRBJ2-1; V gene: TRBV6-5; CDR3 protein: CASSYDGLAGTNEQFF; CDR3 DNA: TGTGCCAGCAGTTATGACGGACTAGCGGGCACTAATGAGCAGTTCTTC